This is a list of T cell receptor beta chains from one sample in a study of blood T cell repertoires in COVID-19. Measured with immunoSEQ multiplex PCR; TCRdb has only the in-frame clones, and not every one. The table includes 300,000 to 400,000 clones, more than 70% detected once. Material for sequencing was peripheral blood. The receptors were gathered from a woman between 65 and 79 years old with COVID-19, enrolled during active disease. Both conserved end residues are part of each CDR3. Each record gives: V gene, clone size, J gene, D gene, CDR3 DNA, CDR3 protein. A D gene is named only where the DNA matches it firmly. For some rows the clone size is stated as once, few or many, or as a class when expanded; others skip it.

V gene: TRBV5-1; clone size: .; J gene: TRBJ1-2; D gene: TRBD1; CDR3 DNA: TGCGCCAGCAGCCCGACAGGGGAACGCTATGGCTACACCTTC; CDR3 protein: CASSPTGERYGYTF
V gene: TRBV7-8; clone size: .; J gene: TRBJ1-1; D gene: .; CDR3 DNA: TGTGCCAGCAGCTTAGAGGCACAGGGTTACACTGAAGCTTTCTTT; CDR3 protein: CASSLEAQGYTEAFF
V gene: TRBV9; clone size: .; J gene: TRBJ2-3; D gene: TRBD1; CDR3 DNA: TGTGCCAGCAGCGTACTGGGACAGCGCACAGATACGCAGTATTTT; CDR3 protein: CASSVLGQRTDTQYF
V gene: TRBV29-1; clone size: .; J gene: TRBJ2-1; D gene: .; CDR3 DNA: TGCAGCGTTGAAGATCTGGAGGGCATGGGATACAATGAGCAGTTCTTC; CDR3 protein: CSVEDLEGMGYNEQFF
V gene: TRBV27; clone size: .; J gene: TRBJ1-1; D gene: TRBD1; CDR3 DNA: TGTGCCAGCAGTTTAGGAGGGGGCATCACTGAAGCTTTCTTT; CDR3 protein: CASSLGGGITEAFF
V gene: TRBV18; clone size: once; J gene: TRBJ2-2; D gene: TRBD1; CDR3 DNA: TGTGCCAGCTCACCCCGGACAGGGGGCGACACCGGGGAGCTGTTTTTT; CDR3 protein: CASSPRTGGDTGELFF
V gene: TRBV7-2; clone size: .; J gene: TRBJ2-3; D gene: TRBD2; CDR3 DNA: TGTGCCAGCACCCTAATTGGGGGGACTAACCAGTATTTT; CDR3 protein: CASTLIGGTNQYF
V gene: TRBV7-2; clone size: .; J gene: TRBJ2-1; D gene: TRBD2; CDR3 DNA: TGTGCCAGCAGCTTCAGGCGGGGGACCTACAATGAGCAGTTCTTC; CDR3 protein: CASSFRRGTYNEQFF
V gene: TRBV5-4; clone size: .; J gene: TRBJ1-6; D gene: .; CDR3 DNA: TGTGCCAGCAGCTCCCCAGGAACCGAAAATTCACCCCTCCACTTT; CDR3 protein: CASSSPGTENSPLHF
V gene: TRBV28; clone size: .; J gene: TRBJ2-4; D gene: TRBD1; CDR3 DNA: TGTGCCAGCAGACCAGACGGACAGGGCGGAACAAAGCAAAACATTCAGTACTTC; CDR3 protein: CASRPDGQGGTKQNIQYF
V gene: TRBV4-3; clone size: .; J gene: TRBJ2-3; D gene: TRBD1; CDR3 DNA: TGCGCCAGCAGCCAAGTCAGGGGGACCACAGATACGCAGTATTTT; CDR3 protein: CASSQVRGTTDTQYF
V gene: TRBV4-2; clone size: .; J gene: TRBJ1-4; D gene: TRBD1; CDR3 DNA: TGTGCCAGCAGAAACCCGGGACAGGGCGATGAAAAACTGTTTTTT; CDR3 protein: CASRNPGQGDEKLFF
V gene: TRBV11-2; clone size: .; J gene: TRBJ2-7; D gene: TRBD2; CDR3 DNA: TGTGCCAGCAGCTTAGATCTAACTAGCGGGGTCTACGAGCAGTACTTC; CDR3 protein: CASSLDLTSGVYEQYF
V gene: TRBV28; clone size: .; J gene: TRBJ2-7; D gene: TRBD1; CDR3 DNA: TGTGCCAGCAGGGGGGGACAGGTCTACGAGCAGTACTTC; CDR3 protein: CASRGGQVYEQYF
V gene: TRBV18; clone size: .; J gene: TRBJ2-7; D gene: .; CDR3 DNA: TGTGCCAGCTCACCCGGCAGGGTCTCCTACGAGCAGTACTTC; CDR3 protein: CASSPGRVSYEQYF
V gene: TRBV27; clone size: .; J gene: TRBJ2-2; D gene: .; CDR3 DNA: TGTGCCAGCAGTTTCCAGAGACAGGGAGGCACCGGGGAGCTGTTTTTT; CDR3 protein: CASSFQRQGGTGELFF
V gene: TRBV15; clone size: .; J gene: TRBJ2-5; D gene: TRBD2; CDR3 DNA: TGTGCCACCAGCAGAGCTAGCGGGGGGGGTTTCCAAGAGACCCAGTACTTC; CDR3 protein: CATSRASGGGFQETQYF
V gene: TRBV15; clone size: .; J gene: TRBJ2-7; D gene: .; CDR3 DNA: TGTGCCACCAGCAGAGAAGACAGCTCATACCTTTCCGAGCAGTACTTC; CDR3 protein: CATSREDSSYLSEQYF
V gene: TRBV6-6; clone size: .; J gene: TRBJ1-2; D gene: .; CDR3 DNA: TGTGCCAGCGATCCGGGAATCAGGGGAAATAATTGGGGCTACACCTTC; CDR3 protein: CASDPGIRGNNWGYTF
V gene: TRBV27; clone size: .; J gene: TRBJ1-2; D gene: .; CDR3 DNA: TGTGCCAGCAGTTTTGCCTTCGGGACAACCCCCTACACCTTC; CDR3 protein: CASSFAFGTTPYTF
V gene: TRBV9; clone size: .; J gene: TRBJ1-2; D gene: TRBD1; CDR3 DNA: TGTGCCAGCAGCCCACGGACAGGGGGCAATTATGGCTACACCTTC; CDR3 protein: CASSPRTGGNYGYTF
V gene: TRBV6-5; clone size: .; J gene: TRBJ1-1; D gene: .; CDR3 DNA: TGTGCCAGCAGTCAGGGAAATAGGAAAACTGAAGCTTTCTTT; CDR3 protein: CASSQGNRKTEAFF
V gene: TRBV2; clone size: .; J gene: TRBJ1-1; D gene: .; CDR3 DNA: TGTGCCTCCGGAGGTGGGGGCGTGAACACTGAAGCTTTCTTT; CDR3 protein: CASGGGGVNTEAFF
V gene: TRBV2; clone size: .; J gene: TRBJ2-5; D gene: .; CDR3 DNA: TGTGCCAGCAGAATCGAGGAAGAGACCCAGTACTTC; CDR3 protein: CASRIEEETQYF
V gene: TRBV11-2; clone size: .; J gene: TRBJ2-3; D gene: .; CDR3 DNA: TGTGCCAGCAGCCCCCCTACAGATACGCAGTATTTT; CDR3 protein: CASSPPTDTQYF
V gene: TRBV5-4; clone size: .; J gene: TRBJ1-2; D gene: .; CDR3 DNA: TGTGCCAGCAGCTCGGACAGCCTCTATGGCTACACCTTC; CDR3 protein: CASSSDSLYGYTF
V gene: TRBV5-1; clone size: .; J gene: TRBJ2-5; D gene: .; CDR3 DNA: TGCGCCAGCAGCTTGAGTAGCGGACAAGAGACCCAGTACTTC; CDR3 protein: CASSLSSGQETQYF
V gene: TRBV6-5; clone size: .; J gene: TRBJ1-2; D gene: TRBD1; CDR3 DNA: TGTGCCAGCAGAAACAGGGGAAACTATGGCTACACCTTC; CDR3 protein: CASRNRGNYGYTF
V gene: TRBV28; clone size: .; J gene: TRBJ2-7; D gene: TRBD1; CDR3 DNA: TGTGCCAGTATAAGCAAATTTTGGGACAGTTCCTACGAGCAGTACTTC; CDR3 protein: CASISKFWDSSYEQYF
V gene: TRBV27; clone size: .; J gene: TRBJ1-5; D gene: .; CDR3 DNA: TGTGCCAGCAGTTTATCGAGGGTTGGTAATCAGCCCCAGCATTTT; CDR3 protein: CASSLSRVGNQPQHF
V gene: TRBV24-1; clone size: .; J gene: TRBJ2-7; D gene: .; CDR3 DNA: TGTGCCACCAGTGATTTGAGTCCGGGACAGCGGGCCTACGAGCAGTACTTC; CDR3 protein: CATSDLSPGQRAYEQYF
V gene: TRBV30; clone size: .; J gene: TRBJ1-1; D gene: TRBD1; CDR3 DNA: TGTGCCTGGGGGACAGGGGGATATACTGAAGCTTTCTTT; CDR3 protein: CAWGTGGYTEAFF
V gene: TRBV4-3; clone size: once; J gene: TRBJ2-1; D gene: TRBD2; CDR3 DNA: TGCGCCAGCAGCCGTACGACCGGGACTAGCGGGGTTTACAATGAGCAGTTCTTC; CDR3 protein: CASSRTTGTSGVYNEQFF
V gene: TRBV27; clone size: .; J gene: TRBJ2-6; D gene: TRBD2; CDR3 DNA: TGTGCCAGCAGTTTCCGCGGGGGCTCTGGGGCCAACGTCCTGACTTTC; CDR3 protein: CASSFRGGSGANVLTF
V gene: TRBV9; clone size: .; J gene: TRBJ1-2; D gene: TRBD1; CDR3 DNA: TGTGCCAGCAGCGTAGATATAAGGACAGGCGGAAACTATGGCTACACCTTC; CDR3 protein: CASSVDIRTGGNYGYTF
V gene: TRBV24-1; clone size: once; J gene: TRBJ2-3; D gene: TRBD2; CDR3 DNA: TGTGCCACCGGGGACGAGCGGGGGGTGGGTACGCAGTATTTT; CDR3 protein: CATGDERGVGTQYF
V gene: TRBV6-5; clone size: .; J gene: TRBJ2-1; D gene: TRBD1; CDR3 DNA: TGTGCCAGCACGGGACAGGCATACAATGAGCAGTTCTTC; CDR3 protein: CASTGQAYNEQFF
V gene: TRBV3-1/TRBV3-2; clone size: .; J gene: TRBJ2-7; D gene: TRBD1; CDR3 DNA: TGTGCCAGCAGCCACCGGACAGGGGGAGTCCACGAGCAGTACTTC; CDR3 protein: CASSHRTGGVHEQYF
V gene: TRBV27; clone size: .; J gene: TRBJ2-7; D gene: TRBD1; CDR3 DNA: TGTGCCAGCAGTTATCAGGGGGATCTCCCCTACGAGCAGTACTTC; CDR3 protein: CASSYQGDLPYEQYF
V gene: TRBV7-6; clone size: .; J gene: TRBJ2-5; D gene: TRBD2; CDR3 DNA: TGTGCCAGCAGCCGACTAGCGGGGGCTCTCGAGACCCAGTACTTC; CDR3 protein: CASSRLAGALETQYF
V gene: TRBV6-1; clone size: .; J gene: TRBJ1-5; D gene: .; CDR3 DNA: TGTGCCAGCAGTGAAGCCCTGAATCAGCCCCAGCATTTT; CDR3 protein: CASSEALNQPQHF
V gene: TRBV7-9; clone size: .; J gene: TRBJ1-1; D gene: .; CDR3 DNA: TGTGCCAGCAGCCCCCTTACGGCAGGGGATAAAACTGAAGCTTTCTTT; CDR3 protein: CASSPLTAGDKTEAFF
V gene: TRBV28; clone size: .; J gene: TRBJ1-2; D gene: .; CDR3 DNA: TGTGCCAGCAGTTTTGGGGGGGCCTATGGCTACACCTTC; CDR3 protein: CASSFGGAYGYTF
V gene: TRBV2; clone size: .; J gene: TRBJ2-7; D gene: .; CDR3 DNA: TGTGCCAGCCGTCCGCCACAGGCCCACGAGCAGTACTTC; CDR3 protein: CASRPPQAHEQYF
V gene: TRBV5-4; clone size: .; J gene: TRBJ1-6; D gene: TRBD1; CDR3 DNA: TGTGCCAGCAGCCGAAAAGCCAGGGGGGCGTTGGGTTCACCCCTCCACTTT; CDR3 protein: CASSRKARGALGSPLHF
V gene: TRBV9; clone size: .; J gene: TRBJ2-1; D gene: TRBD2; CDR3 DNA: TGTGCCAGCAGCGTAGGAGGGACTAGCGGGGGGGTGGCCTACAATGAGCAGTTCTTC; CDR3 protein: CASSVGGTSGGVAYNEQFF
V gene: TRBV6-5; clone size: .; J gene: TRBJ2-7; D gene: .; CDR3 DNA: TGTGCCAGCAGTTCTTACCCTCAGGGTTCCTACGAGCAGTACTTC; CDR3 protein: CASSSYPQGSYEQYF
V gene: TRBV6-2/TRBV6-3; clone size: .; J gene: TRBJ1-1; D gene: TRBD1; CDR3 DNA: TGTGCCAGCAGTTCCGTGGACAGGGGAGAGGCAGGAGCTTTCTTT; CDR3 protein: CASSSVDRGEAGAFF
V gene: TRBV13; clone size: .; J gene: TRBJ1-1; D gene: .; CDR3 DNA: TGTGCCAGCAGCTTAGGGTCCGTTGAAGCTTTCTTT; CDR3 protein: CASSLGSVEAFF
V gene: TRBV6-1; clone size: .; J gene: TRBJ1-2; D gene: .; CDR3 DNA: TGTGCCAGCAGTGAATTGGGGGCTCGGGGCTACACCTTC; CDR3 protein: CASSELGARGYTF
V gene: TRBV24-1; clone size: .; J gene: TRBJ1-4; D gene: .; CDR3 DNA: TGTGCCACCAGTGATCCCCCCAGGGATGAAAAACTGTTTTTT; CDR3 protein: CATSDPPRDEKLFF
V gene: TRBV6-4; clone size: .; J gene: TRBJ1-4; D gene: .; CDR3 DNA: TGTGCCAGCAGTGACTCGATCGGTACAACTAATGAAAAACTGTTTTTT; CDR3 protein: CASSDSIGTTNEKLFF
V gene: TRBV6-5; clone size: .; J gene: TRBJ1-6; D gene: .; CDR3 DNA: TGTGCCAGCAGTCCCACAGGGTTTAATTCACCCCTCCACTTT; CDR3 protein: CASSPTGFNSPLHF
V gene: TRBV5-1; clone size: .; J gene: TRBJ1-2; D gene: TRBD1; CDR3 DNA: TGCGCCAGCAGCACCGACGGACAGGGAAACGGCTACACCTTC; CDR3 protein: CASSTDGQGNGYTF
V gene: TRBV2; clone size: .; J gene: TRBJ2-1; D gene: .; CDR3 DNA: TGTGCCAGCAGTGGCGGACTCTCTCTGGCAAAGGCGGAGCAGTTCTTC; CDR3 protein: CASSGGLSLAKAEQFF
V gene: TRBV27; clone size: few; J gene: TRBJ1-1; D gene: TRBD1; CDR3 DNA: TGTGCCAGCAGTTCAAGACAGGGGACCATGAACACTGAAGCTTTCTTT; CDR3 protein: CASSSRQGTMNTEAFF